The 21 T cell receptor beta chains in this list originate from one sample, sequenced in a study of T cells after yellow fever vaccination. One entry per CDR3 protein, called by TCRdb with MiXCR from the 5' RACE reads. The sample holds more than 300,000 distinct CDR3 sequences, roughly 10% seen once. Source: CD4+ T cells sorted from PBMCs, taken 45 days after the yellow fever booster vaccination. The receptors shown here come from a young man who received the YFV17D yellow fever vaccine.

This clonotype was observed many times. One junction end disagrees with the germline gene, perhaps due to a read error. The chain couples TRBV5-1 to TRBJ1-5; D gene unclear. Germline V lookup: CDR1 SGHRS, CDR2 YFSETQ. The CDR3 covers 13 residues. The CDR3 protein is CASSAGPNQPQHF. CDR3 nucleotides: TGTGCCAGCAGCGCAGGACCCAATCAGCCCCAGCATTTT.

This clonotype appeared a few times. The J gene is TRBJ2-3, the V gene TRBV7-2, with a possible D match to TRBD2 (7 bases). Germline V gene lookup returns CDR1 SGHTA and CDR2 FQGNSA. V lost 2 bases and J lost 5, with 14 bases in between. The CDR3 is made up of 15 amino acids. Here the CDR3 reads CASSLLAGAGDTQYF. The CDR3 region has the DNA TGTGCCAGCAGCTTACTGGCGGGGGCGGGAGATACGCAGTATTTT.

This clonotype was counted a few times. CDR3 nucleotides: TGTGCCACCAGCAGAGATCGAGGGCAGGGGTCTTTCTTT. Translating it yields CATSRDRGQGSFF. The genes are TRBV15 and TRBJ1-1; possible D gene TRBD1, 6 bases. The CDR3 contains 13 residues. With 0 bases removed from V and 12 bases from J, the gap between germline ends came to 14 bases. Germline V lookup: CDR1 LNHNV, CDR2 YYDKDF (reference sequence).

The V and J genes are TRBV7-2 and TRBJ2-3; 8 bases match TRBD2. This CDR3 has 13 amino acids. Germline values: CDR1 SGHTA, CDR2 FQGNSA. Trimming took 6 bases from V and 4 from J; bases not matched to a gene: 3. CDR3 nucleotide sequence: TGTGCCAGCAGAAGCGGGGGTGCAGATACGCAGTATTTT. Protein sequence: CASRSGGADTQYF.

This clonotype showed up many times. The chain has TRBV7-2 and TRBJ2-1, with 9 positions matching TRBD2. This CDR3 comprises 13 residues. Germline CDR1 reads SGHTA; CDR2 reads FQGNSA. V lost 3 bases and J lost 7; bases outside the gene matches: 1. The chain's CDR3 is CASSFAGGNEQFF. In nucleotides, the CDR3 is TGTGCCAGCAGCTTTGCGGGGGGGAATGAGCAGTTCTTC.

This clonotype was seen a few times. This rearrangement joins TRBV5-1 to TRBJ2-1, with D possibly matching TRBD2 (6 bases). V dropped 5 bases and J dropped 7 bases, with 22 bases sitting between them. CDR3 length: 16 amino acids. Germline CDR1 reads SGHRS; CDR2 reads YFSETQ. The CDR3 spells CASRNPGGGAMNEQFF. The CDR3, as DNA: TGCGCCAGCAGAAACCCTGGCGGCGGGGCTATGAATGAGCAGTTCTTC.

This clonotype was seen only a few times. The CDR3 nucleotides read TGTGCCAGCACCCCTCGGCAGGGAGGCACTGAAGCTTTCTTT. Translated, it gives CASTPRQGGTEAFF. This chain uses TRBV12-3 or TRBV12-4 with TRBJ1-1; D is possibly TRBD1 (5 bases). The CDR3 loop spans 14 amino acids. V lost 7 bases, J lost 4 bases, and 16 bases lay in between.

Only a few counts were recorded for this clonotype. The chain carries TRBV6-1 and TRBJ2-3, with 8 bases aligning to TRBD1. CDR3 size: 15 residues. CDR1 and CDR2 from the germline V gene are MNHNS and SASEGT. The trim removed 4 bases at V and 5 bases at J, leaving 8 bases unmatched. The CDR3 sequence: CASSGTGRFGDTQYF. DNA of the CDR3: TGTGCCAGCAGTGGGACAGGGAGGTTTGGAGATACGCAGTATTTT.

This clonotype has more than one count but fewer than ten. The DNA of the CDR3 is TGTGCCAGCACGGCCGGGACAGGGCCCTACGAGCAGTACGTC. Translated: CASTAGTGPYEQYV. The chain recombines TRBV7-2 with TRBJ2-7; 9 bases match TRBD1. The V gene's germline CDR1 is SGHTA and CDR2 FQGNSA. The CDR3 sequence is 14 residues long. The junction had 6 bases not matched to a gene; V was cut back by 7 bases and J by 2 bases.

This clonotype was seen a few times. V gene TRBV2 combines with J gene TRBJ1-5, with a weak D call TRBD1 (5 bases). The CDR3 loop spans 15 amino acids. Trimming shortened V by 3 bases and J by 7 bases, and 16 bases separated the two germline ends. Germline V gene lookup returns CDR1 SNHLY and CDR2 FYNNEI. The CDR3 region is CASSDDRTGTQPQHF. CDR3 DNA: TGTGCCAGCAGTGATGATCGAACGGGGACGCAGCCCCAGCATTTT.

This clonotype was found a few times. This chain joins TRBV7-7 and TRBJ2-7; TRBD2 matches at 13 bases. Germline CDR1 is SSHAT and CDR2 is FNYEAQ (reference sequence). The CDR3 consists of 15 residues. Germline trimming cut 5 bases from V and 2 bases from J; bases unmatched to any gene: 3. The CDR3 loop reads CASSPGLAGTYEQYF. In DNA form, the CDR3 reads TGTGCCAGCAGCCCGGGACTAGCGGGAACCTACGAGCAGTACTTC.

This chain uses TRBV20-1 with TRBJ2-3; 10 bases align to TRBD2. Unmatched junction bases numbered 9, after V lost 0 bases and J lost 0 bases. In germline, CDR1 is DFQATT, CDR2 SNEGSKA (reference sequence). This CDR3 spans 18 amino acids. As DNA, the CDR3 is TGCAGTGCTAGAGACCCTAGCGGGGGCGGAACTAGCACAGATACGCAGTATTTT. It translates to CSARDPSGGGTSTDTQYF.

CDR3 coding DNA: TGTGCCAGCAGCTTTAGACAGCGCAACACCATATATTTT. Protein: CASSFRQRNTIYF. The chain is built from TRBV7-2 and TRBJ1-3; D is perhaps TRBD1 (5 bases). In germline, CDR1 is SGHTA, CDR2 FQGNSA. V was trimmed by 3 bases and J by 7 bases, leaving 10 bases between them. CDR3 size: 13 residues.

This clonotype occurred many times. The chain employs TRBV12-3 or TRBV12-4 and TRBJ2-1; possibly TRBD2 for D (7 bases). The CDR3 sequence is 14 residues long. The V end was cut by 7 bases, the J end by 9 bases, with 19 bases between. The CDR3 bases are TGTGCCAGCACCGAGAGGGGGGGGAGTATTGAGCAGTTCTTC. Amino acid sequence: CASTERGGSIEQFF.

Only a few counts were recorded for this clonotype. J is TRBJ1-1 and V is TRBV7-9, with D perhaps TRBD1 (6 bases). The V gene's germline CDR1 is SEHNR and CDR2 FQNEAQ (reference sequence). The CDR3 length is 14 residues. Trimming cost V 5 bases and J 6 bases, with 16 bases left between them. In DNA, the CDR3 is TGTGCCAGCAGCGTAGAGTTCAGGGGAGCTGAAGCTTTCTTT. Protein sequence: CASSVEFRGAEAFF.

This clonotype was detected only a few times. This chain joins TRBV7-3 and TRBJ2-2; 10 bases map to TRBD2. V was clipped by 4 bases and J by 6 bases; unmatched bases: 8. There are 16 residues in the CDR3. Germline assignment: CDR1 SGHTA and CDR2 FQGTGA. The CDR3 loop is CASSYIPGLASGELFF. CDR3 nucleotide sequence: TGTGCCAGCAGCTATATCCCGGGACTAGCGTCCGGGGAGCTGTTTTTT.

The J gene is TRBJ2-1, the V gene TRBV3-1; D is unresolved. Germline V gives CDR1 LGHDT, CDR2 YNNKEL (reference sequence). Trimming stripped 1 base from V and 4 bases from J, with 5 bases between. This CDR3 is 13 amino acids long. CDR3 sequence: CASSQVLYNEQFF. CDR3 sequence (DNA): TGTGCCAGCAGCCAAGTCCTGTACAATGAGCAGTTCTTC.

This chain uses TRBV12-3 or TRBV12-4 with TRBJ1-1; D is possibly TRBD1 (5 bases). The ends were cut back, 6 bases at V and 1 base at J, with 12 bases in the middle. The CDR3 is made up of 14 amino acids. The CDR3 here is CASSTTQGNTEAFF. CDR3 coding DNA: TGTGCCAGCAGCACTACCCAGGGGAACACTGAAGCTTTCTTT.

The chain links TRBV19 to TRBJ2-5; perhaps TRBD2 as D (6 bases). Trimming removed 0 bases at V and 6 bases at J, with 11 bases between. Germline CDR1 reads LNHDA; CDR2 reads SQIVND (reference sequence). The CDR3 runs 14 residues. The CDR3 is CASSIDEGGKTQYF. CDR3 in DNA: TGTGCCAGTAGTATAGATGAGGGCGGGAAGACCCAGTACTTC.

J is TRBJ2-7 and V is TRBV6-5, with D perhaps TRBD1 (5 bases). Trimming removed 5 bases at V and 2 bases at J, with 13 bases between. This CDR3 is built from 14 residues. Looked up from germline, CDR1 is MNHEY and CDR2 is SVGAGI. The CDR3 nucleotides are TGTGCCAGCAGTAAGACAGTTCACCCCTACGAGCAGTACTTC. This codes for CASSKTVHPYEQYF.

The V and J genes are TRBV5-1 and TRBJ1-6; D remains unclear. The CDR3 loop spans 14 amino acids. V lost 0 bases, J lost 6 bases, and 7 bases lay in between. Per the germline V gene, CDR1 is SGHRS and CDR2 is YFSETQ. CDR3 sequence: CASSLEQSNSPLHF. CDR3 DNA: TGCGCCAGCAGCTTGGAGCAGTCTAATTCACCCCTCCACTTT.